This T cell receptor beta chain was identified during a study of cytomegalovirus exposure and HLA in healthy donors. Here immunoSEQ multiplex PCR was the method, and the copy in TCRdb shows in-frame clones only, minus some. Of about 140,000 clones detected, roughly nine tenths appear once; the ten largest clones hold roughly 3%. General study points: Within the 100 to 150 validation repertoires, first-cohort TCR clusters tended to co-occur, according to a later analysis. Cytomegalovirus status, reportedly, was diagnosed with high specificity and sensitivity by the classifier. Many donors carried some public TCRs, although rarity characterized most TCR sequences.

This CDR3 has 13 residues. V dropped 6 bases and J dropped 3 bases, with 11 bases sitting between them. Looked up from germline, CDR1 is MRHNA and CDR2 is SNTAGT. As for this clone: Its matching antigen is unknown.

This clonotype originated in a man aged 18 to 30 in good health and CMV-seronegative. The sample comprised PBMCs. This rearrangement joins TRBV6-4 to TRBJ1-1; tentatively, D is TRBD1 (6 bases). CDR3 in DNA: TGTGCCAGCAGAAGGACAGATTACACTGAAGCTTTCTTT. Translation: CASRRTDYTEAFF.